Listed here are 16 T cell receptor beta chains from one sample, sequenced in a study of control samples from healthy donors and cancer patients. The data were produced by immunoSEQ multiplex PCR, yet TCRdb's version contains in-frame clones alone and is incomplete. The table shows 50,000 to 65,000 clones, with approximately 90% occurring only once. Sequencing used PBMCs. The receptors were sampled from a man between 25 and 39 years old with colorectal cancer.

The rearrangement links TRBV6-5 to TRBJ1-6; D ambiguous. CDR1 is MNHEY, CDR2 SVGAGI, per germline. The CDR3 length is 12 residues. Trimming pared 6 bases from V and 7 bases from J, leaving 7 bases between. The DNA for the CDR3 is TGTGCCAGCAGCATGAACAATTCACCCCTCCACTTT. It yields the protein CASSMNNSPLHF.

J is TRBJ1-1 and V is TRBV19; 11 bases are a match to TRBD1. V gave up 5 bases and J gave up 5 bases; unmatched junction bases: 10. CDR3 length: 16 amino acids. Germline CDR1 LNHDA, CDR2 SQIVND (reference sequence). CDR3 DNA sequence: TGTGCCAGTAGTGCCAGGACAGGGGGCGGAGGTACTGAAGCTTTCTTT. Translating it yields CASSARTGGGGTEAFF.

The rearrangement uses TRBV12-3 or TRBV12-4 and TRBJ1-2; D not certain. This CDR3 has 12 amino acids. Deletions cut 4 bases from V and 6 bases from J, with 9 bases between. CDR3 nucleotide sequence: TGTGCCAGCAGTTGGAGGGTTGATGGCTACACCTTC. Protein sequence: CASSWRVDGYTF.

This chain links TRBV6-6 with TRBJ1-2, with TRBD1 matching 8 bases. The junction had 12 bases not matched to a gene; V was cut back by 5 bases and J by 7 bases. The CDR3 runs to 15 residues. The germline CDR1 and CDR2 sequences are MNHNY and SVGAGI (reference sequence). CDR3 amino acids: CASSPLGQARGGYTF. CDR3 nucleotide sequence: TGTGCCAGCAGTCCCCTGGGACAGGCCAGGGGTGGCTACACCTTC.

The J gene is TRBJ2-1, the V gene TRBV11-2, with TRBD2 matching over 9 bases. This CDR3 is built from 18 residues. Looked up from germline, CDR1 is SGHAT and CDR2 is FQNNGV. Losses at the gene ends were 1 base for V and 1 base for J; bases not matched to a gene: 8. The chain's CDR3 is CASSLGTLAGYSYNEQFF. In DNA form, the CDR3 reads TGTGCCAGCAGCTTAGGGACCCTAGCGGGGTATTCCTACAATGAGCAGTTCTTC.

V and J are TRBV3-1 (or the pseudogene TRBV3-2) and TRBJ1-1, with 9 bases lining up with TRBD1. With 5 bases clipped from V and 6 bases from J, the junction kept 16 bases outside the gene matches. The CDR3 is 17 amino acids. The germline V gene has CDR1 LGHDT and CDR2 YNNKEL (reference sequence). This chain's CDR3 is CASSEGQGPGSGAEAFF. DNA for the CDR3: TGTGCCAGCAGCGAGGGACAGGGTCCAGGGTCGGGAGCTGAAGCTTTCTTT.

Only a few counts were recorded for this clone. The rearrangement links TRBV20-1 to TRBJ2-1; the D is unclear. CDR3 size: 13 residues. Germline lookup yields CDR1 DFQATT and CDR2 SNEGSKA (reference sequence). V was trimmed by 3 bases and J by 6 bases, leaving 12 bases between them. The CDR3 region has the DNA TGCAGTGCTAGTTCCACCATGCGCAATGAGCAGTTCTTC. Amino acid sequence: CSASSTMRNEQFF.

This clone was observed a single time. The CDR3 DNA follows: TGTGCCAGCACCCTGGGGAGGGCAGCAACCTACGAGCAGTACTTC. Encoded protein: CASTLGRAATYEQYF. V and J are TRBV5-5 and TRBJ2-7; 7 nucleotides align to TRBD2. The germline gives CDR1 SGHKS, CDR2 YYEKEE (reference sequence). The CDR3 sequence is 15 residues long. V trimming: 6 bases; J trimming: 2 bases; junction bases outside the gene matches: 11.

The rearrangement uses TRBV5-1 and TRBJ2-5; tentatively, D is TRBD2 (5 bases). V lost 5 bases to trimming and J lost 1 base, with 21 bases between them. The germline V gene encodes CDR1 SGHRS and CDR2 YFSETQ. This CDR3 is 17 amino acids long. DNA of the CDR3: TGCGCCAGCAGTCGAAGGCCCCAAGCGGACCTCCAAGAGACCCAGTACTTC. As protein: CASSRRPQADLQETQYF.

The chain employs TRBV19 and TRBJ2-3, with 7 bases lining up with TRBD2. In germline, CDR1 is LNHDA, CDR2 SQIVND (reference sequence). The J segment lost 6 bases and the V segment lost 2 bases, leaving 8 bases of the junction unmatched. CDR3 length: 15 residues. CDR3 coding DNA: TGTGCCAGTAGTATATCGCGGGGGTTTCAGGATACGCAGTATTTT. Translated, it gives CASSISRGFQDTQYF.

V is TRBV15 and J is TRBJ2-7, with 7 bases fitting TRBD1. CDR3 length: 14 residues. CDR1 and CDR2 (germline): LNHNV, YYDKDF (reference sequence). With 9 bases clipped from V and 3 bases from J, the junction kept 11 bases outside the gene matches. CDR3 region: CATSRGGQDYEQYF. CDR3 in DNA: TGTGCCACTTCTCGAGGGGGCCAAGACTACGAGCAGTACTTC.

The chain recombines TRBV3-1 (or the pseudogene TRBV3-2) with TRBJ2-4; 9 bases map to TRBD2. The J segment lost 5 bases and the V segment lost 4 bases, leaving 6 bases of the junction unmatched. Germline CDR1 is LGHDT and CDR2 is YNNKEL (reference sequence). This CDR3 has 15 residues. In nucleotides, the CDR3 is TGTGCCAGCAGCCCCCTCGCGGGGGGGCAAAACATTCAGTACTTC. This gives the protein CASSPLAGGQNIQYF.

CDR3 coding DNA: TGTGCCACCAGTGATGGGCGGGGTTGGAACAATGAGCAGTTCTTC. It translates to CATSDGRGWNNEQFF. The chain recombines TRBV24-1 with TRBJ2-1; tentative D call: TRBD2 (6 bases). The V gene lost 3 bases and the J gene lost 5 bases, with 13 bases spanning the gap. The CDR3 extends over 15 amino acids. Germline CDR1 is KGHDR and CDR2 is SFDVKD.

J is TRBJ2-1 and V is TRBV12-5; D is undetermined. This CDR3 contains 13 residues. Looked up from germline, CDR1 is LGHNT and CDR2 is FRNRAP. Between the trimmed V and J ends, which lost 0 bases and 5 bases, there was a span of 5 bases. The CDR3 DNA is TGTGCTAGTGGTTTGGTAGGACACAATGAGCAGTTCTTC. Translation gives CASGLVGHNEQFF.

The chain employs TRBV6-2 or TRBV6-3 and TRBJ1-1; D uncertain. The germline V gene has CDR1 MNHEY and CDR2 SVGEGT. The ends were cut back, 0 bases at V and 5 bases at J, with 10 bases in the middle. CDR3 length: 14 amino acids. The CDR3 protein is CASSYSLEGTEAFF. CDR3 in DNA: TGTGCCAGCAGTTACTCTCTTGAGGGAACTGAAGCTTTCTTT.

The J gene is TRBJ1-6, the V gene TRBV4-3; 9 nucleotides align to TRBD1. The germline CDR1 and CDR2 sequences are LGHNA and YSLEER. CDR3 length: 17 amino acids. J lost 7 bases, V lost 3 bases, and 10 bases had no gene match. The CDR3 sequence: CASSQLTGGARNSPLHF. The CDR3, as DNA: TGCGCCAGCAGCCAGCTAACAGGGGGCGCCCGGAATTCACCCCTCCACTTT.